This T cell receptor beta chain was captured by sequencing in a study of early T cells in non-severe SARS-CoV-2 infection. The wider study: It was bulk RNA from unsorted whole blood that was sequenced, and the chains were unpaired.

This clonotype was found many times. CDR3 length equals 13 residues. Germline V gene lookup returns CDR1 SNHLY and CDR2 FYNNEI. Trimming at V came to 7 bases and at J to 4 bases, leaving 4 bases not matched to a gene. The TCR library protocol attached unique molecular identifiers to the individual cDNA molecules. TCRdb processed the 5' RACE reads anew with MiXCR; each CDR3 protein has one entry. The table shows 28,000 or so distinct CDR3 sequences, with 5% to 6.5% occurring only once. Sequencing was carried out using whole blood. The receptor was derived from an adult who was a healthcare worker with PCR-confirmed SARS-CoV-2 infection or an uninfected control (not recorded which). The chain has TRBV2 and TRBJ2-1; 7 bases map to TRBD2. The CDR3 protein is CASTSGFYNEQFF. The CDR3 region has the DNA TGTGCCAGCACTAGCGGTTTTTACAATGAGCAGTTCTTC.